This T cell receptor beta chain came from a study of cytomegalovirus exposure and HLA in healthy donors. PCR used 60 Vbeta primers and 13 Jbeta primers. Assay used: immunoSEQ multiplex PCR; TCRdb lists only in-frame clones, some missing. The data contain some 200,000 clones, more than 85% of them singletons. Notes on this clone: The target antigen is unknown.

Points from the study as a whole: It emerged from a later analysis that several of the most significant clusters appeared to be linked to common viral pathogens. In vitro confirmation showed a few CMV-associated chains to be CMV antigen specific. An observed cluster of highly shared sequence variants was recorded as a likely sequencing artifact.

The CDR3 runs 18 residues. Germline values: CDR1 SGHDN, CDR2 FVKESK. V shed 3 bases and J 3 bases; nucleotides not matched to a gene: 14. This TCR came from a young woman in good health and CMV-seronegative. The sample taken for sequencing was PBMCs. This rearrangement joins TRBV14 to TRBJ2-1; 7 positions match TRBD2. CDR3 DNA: TGTGCCAGCAGCCAGGGGGGTGGGAGCGGGACCTTCTACAATGAGCAGTTCTTC. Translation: CASSQGGGSGTFYNEQFF. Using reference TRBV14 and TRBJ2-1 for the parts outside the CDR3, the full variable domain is EAGVTQFPSHSVIEKGQTVTLRCDPISGHDNLYWYRRVMGKEIKFLLHFVKESKQDESGMPNNRFLAERTGGTYSTLKVQPAELEDSGVYFCASSQGGGSGTFYNEQFFGPGTRLTVL.